This TCR beta chain is from a study of cytomegalovirus exposure and HLA in healthy donors. 13 Jbeta primers and 60 Vbeta primers were used for the PCR. The assay was immunoSEQ multiplex PCR, and TCRdb's table has in-frame clones only and misses some. The sample carries about 150,000 clones, about 80% recorded once. As for this clone: As yet, its antigen is unknown.

CDR1 MDHEN and CDR2 SYDVKM come from the germline V gene. V shed 1 base and J shed 0 bases, with 16 bases lying between them. The CDR3 loop spans 17 amino acids. Whole-study findings and limits: Most observed TCR sequences were rare, whereas some public TCRs were detected in many donors.

The sequence was obtained from a man aged 25 to 40 in good health and CMV-seropositive. Specimen: PBMCs. The chain joins TRBV28 to TRBJ2-7; TRBD2 is a possible D gene (6 bases). The CDR3 protein is CASSLSGGSSDSYEQYF. The DNA of the CDR3 is TGTGCCAGCAGTTTATCAGGTGGTTCTAGCGACTCCTACGAGCAGTACTTC.